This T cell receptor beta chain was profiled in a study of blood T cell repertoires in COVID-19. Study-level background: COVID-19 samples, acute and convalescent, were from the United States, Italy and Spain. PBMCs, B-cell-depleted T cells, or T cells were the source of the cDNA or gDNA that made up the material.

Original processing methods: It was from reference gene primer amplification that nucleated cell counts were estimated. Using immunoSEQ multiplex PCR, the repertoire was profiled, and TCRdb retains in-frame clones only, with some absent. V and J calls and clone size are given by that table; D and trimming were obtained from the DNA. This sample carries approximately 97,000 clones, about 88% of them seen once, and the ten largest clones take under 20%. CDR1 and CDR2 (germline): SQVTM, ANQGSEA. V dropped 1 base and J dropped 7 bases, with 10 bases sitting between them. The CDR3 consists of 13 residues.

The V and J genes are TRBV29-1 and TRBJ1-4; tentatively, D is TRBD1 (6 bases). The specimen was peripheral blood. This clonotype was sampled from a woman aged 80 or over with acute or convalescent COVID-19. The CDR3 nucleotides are TGCAGCGTTGAAGTGGGGGCTTCTGAAAAACTGTTTTTT. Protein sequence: CSVEVGASEKLFF.